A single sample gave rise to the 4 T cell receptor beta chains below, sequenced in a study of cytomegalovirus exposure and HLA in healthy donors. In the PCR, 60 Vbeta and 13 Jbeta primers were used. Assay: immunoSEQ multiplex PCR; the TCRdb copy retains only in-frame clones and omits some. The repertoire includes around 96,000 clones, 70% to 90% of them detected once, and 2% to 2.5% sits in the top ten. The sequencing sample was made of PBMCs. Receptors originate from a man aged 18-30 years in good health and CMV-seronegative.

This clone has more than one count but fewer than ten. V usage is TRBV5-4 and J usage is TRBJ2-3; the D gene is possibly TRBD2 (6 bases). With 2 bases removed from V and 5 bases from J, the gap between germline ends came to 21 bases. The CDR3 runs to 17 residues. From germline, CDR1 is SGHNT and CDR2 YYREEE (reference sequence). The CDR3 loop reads CASSFGHREVNRDTQYF. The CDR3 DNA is TGTGCCAGCAGCTTCGGGCATAGGGAGGTTAATAGAGATACGCAGTATTTT.

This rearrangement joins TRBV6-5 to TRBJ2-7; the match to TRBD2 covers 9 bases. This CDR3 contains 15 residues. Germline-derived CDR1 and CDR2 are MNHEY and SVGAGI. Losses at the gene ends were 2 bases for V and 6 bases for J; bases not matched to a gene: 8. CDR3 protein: CASSYGPGLAAEQYF. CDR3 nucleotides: TGTGCCAGCAGTTACGGCCCGGGACTAGCCGCCGAGCAGTACTTC.

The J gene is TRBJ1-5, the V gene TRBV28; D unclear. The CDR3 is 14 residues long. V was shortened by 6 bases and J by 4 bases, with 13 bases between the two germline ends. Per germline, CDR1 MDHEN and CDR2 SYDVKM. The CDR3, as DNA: TGTGCCAGCAGCGAGACTTATGGGAATCAGCCCCAGCATTTT. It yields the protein CASSETYGNQPQHF.

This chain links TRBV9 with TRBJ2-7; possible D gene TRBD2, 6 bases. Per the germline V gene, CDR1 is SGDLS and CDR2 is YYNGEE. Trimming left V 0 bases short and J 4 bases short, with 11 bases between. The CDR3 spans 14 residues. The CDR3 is CASSVGWGEYEQYF. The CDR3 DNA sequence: TGTGCCAGCAGCGTAGGTTGGGGGGAATACGAGCAGTACTTC.